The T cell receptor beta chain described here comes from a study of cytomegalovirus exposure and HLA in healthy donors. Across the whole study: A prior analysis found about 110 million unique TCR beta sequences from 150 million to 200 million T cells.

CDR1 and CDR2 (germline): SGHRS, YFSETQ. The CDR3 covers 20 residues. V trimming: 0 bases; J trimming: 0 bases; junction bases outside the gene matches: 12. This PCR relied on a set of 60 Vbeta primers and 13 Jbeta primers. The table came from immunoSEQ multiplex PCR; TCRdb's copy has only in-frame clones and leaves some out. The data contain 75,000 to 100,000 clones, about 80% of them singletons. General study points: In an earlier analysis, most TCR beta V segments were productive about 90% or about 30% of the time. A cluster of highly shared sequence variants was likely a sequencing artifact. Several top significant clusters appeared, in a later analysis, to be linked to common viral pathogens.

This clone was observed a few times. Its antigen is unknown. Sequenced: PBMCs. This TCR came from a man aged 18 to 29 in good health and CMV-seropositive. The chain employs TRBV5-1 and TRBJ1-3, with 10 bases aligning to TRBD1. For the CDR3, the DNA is TGCGCCAGCAGCTTGGCCTTTCCGGGACAGGGGCTTCTCTCTGGAAACACCATATATTTT. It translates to CASSLAFPGQGLLSGNTIYF.